The source of this TCR beta chain is a study of preoperative IRX-2 immunotherapy in early breast cancer. Here immunoSEQ multiplex PCR was the method, and the copy in TCRdb shows in-frame clones only, minus some. The sample lists around 34,000 clones; around 83% were seen once. V lost 1 base and J lost 5; bases outside the gene matches: 4. This CDR3 comprises 14 residues. The germline V gene encodes CDR1 GTSNPN and CDR2 SVGIG (reference sequence). Noted treatment: preoperative locoregional IRX-2 cytokine immunotherapy. Samples came from a phase Ib trial of preoperative locoregional IRX-2 cytokine immunotherapy.

The TCR comes from a human donor with breast cancer. This chain uses TRBV30 with TRBJ2-2; 7 bases are shared with TRBD1. The sequencing used lymph node tissue, collected from a patient treated with IRX-2 immunotherapy. As DNA, the CDR3 is TGTGCCTGGAGTGCAACCAGGGGGACCGGGGAGCTGTTTTTT. The encoded protein is CAWSATRGTGELFF.